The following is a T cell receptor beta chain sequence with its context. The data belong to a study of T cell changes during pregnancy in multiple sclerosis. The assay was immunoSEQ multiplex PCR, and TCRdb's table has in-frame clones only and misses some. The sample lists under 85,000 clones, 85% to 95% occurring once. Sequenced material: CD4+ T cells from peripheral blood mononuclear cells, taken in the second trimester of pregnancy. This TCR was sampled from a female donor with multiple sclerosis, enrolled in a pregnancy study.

The CDR3 loop is CASSLSRGANEKLFF. In nucleotides, the CDR3 is TGTGCCAGCAGTTTGAGCAGGGGGGCTAATGAAAAACTGTTTTTT. The V call is TRBV11-2, the J call TRBJ1-4, with 7 bases matching TRBD1. Germline CDR1 and CDR2: SGHAT and FQNNGV. The J segment lost 3 bases and the V segment lost 6 bases, leaving 7 bases of the junction unmatched. This CDR3 has 15 residues.